This TCR beta chain was documented in a study of cytomegalovirus exposure and HLA in healthy donors (dated by TCRdb to between 2016 and 2019). Regarding the study in general: In an earlier analysis of 450 to 750 of the donors, 276 Gb of sequence data and 100 million or so unique TCR beta sequences from about 179 million T cells were reported. The number of typed donors differed by locus: about 620-640 for A, B, C, DRB1 and DQB1; some 540 for DQA1; 606 for DPA1; and about 450 for DPB1. Every repertoire in the discovery cohort had been generated on one and the same sequencing platform. The study profiled the T cell repertoires of under 700 subjects by immunosequencing and related them to cytomegalovirus serostatus. The genetic ancestry cluster associated with self-reported Caucasian donors included about four fifths of the 398 genotyped donors. A few DR-DQ haplotypes were handled as single units for association and clustering because linkage in the cohort was strong. Among almost 400 genotyped donors of the cohort, an average of about 240,000 unique TCR beta nucleotide sequences were sequenced per donor, roughly 20% of them non-productive. A later analysis re-examined previously published TCR beta repertoires from more than 600 donors and added high-resolution HLA genotyping to investigate patterns of TCR occurrence. In addition to the first cohort of roughly 700 subjects, a separate validation cohort of approximately 130 different subjects was used. An early release covering some 640 HLA-typed donors comprised about 300 gigabases of sequencing data and some 79 million unique TCR sequences. Class I and class II HLA loci were covered by the typing at four-digit resolution. In the later analysis, no new phenotypic data were used to find candidate immune exposures; instead, reliance was placed on TCR beta sequences and their occurrence across donors. The aim of the study was to test whether cataloging public T cell receptors could identify signatures of past pathogen exposure. To predict cytomegalovirus infection status, the study brought together high-throughput TCR immunosequencing, statistical association of individual TCRs with disease status, and machine learning. A later genetic analysis took genome-wide SNP genotypes for about three fifths of the 666 donors and used that subset as a discovery cohort. In an earlier analysis of more than 550 of the donors, high-throughput TCR beta sequencing was used to judge whether each TCR beta V gene segment behaved as functional or pseudogenic. Alongside the repertoire data, information on donor age, sex, ethnicity and CMV serostatus was compiled.

Receptor amplification or capture employed the immunoSEQ multiplex PCR assay. For the multiplex PCR, a mixture combining 60 forward primers for TCR Vbeta segments and 13 reverse primers for TCR Jbeta segments was used. Amplification of the CDR3 region of rearranged TCR beta genes was performed with a multiplex PCR assay on genomic DNA. The amplified TCR beta libraries were sequenced on the Illumina HiSeq System as 87-base-pair reads. The study's processing was this. A later analysis tallied 75 million to 85 million unique TCR beta chains across the 660 or so repertoires, and approximately 12 million of those chains were shared by two or more donors. To remove PCR and sequencing errors, raw reads were error-corrected and collapsed into unique sequences using a nearest-neighbor algorithm that merged closely related sequences. CDR3 sequences were aligned to IMGT reference sequences to assign V, D and J gene segments. Each retained sequence needed at least a six-nucleotide match to both a V gene segment and a J gene segment. Rearrangements were called productive when the CDR3 lacked stop codons and stayed in frame with V and J; all others were non-productive. Following IMGT convention, CDR3 was defined as the stretch from the second conserved V-encoded cysteine to the conserved J-encoded phenylalanine. Sequences without an unambiguous match to a single V gene segment were excluded from the earlier analysis of approximately 560 of the donors. In an earlier analysis of 587 of the donors, V segments were called functional above 56.7% productive rearrangements and were called segregating when the between-donor standard deviation exceeded 5%. A statistical classification framework was developed to diagnose cytomegalovirus status using the catalog of TCR beta chain sequences. V and J gene assignment, in a later analysis, came from comparing TCR nucleotide sequences with IMGT/GENE-DB human TR gene sequences. A later analysis assigned CDR3 sequences and most-parsimonious VDJ recombination scenarios with the TCRdist pipeline. A later analysis defined each TCR beta chain by its CDR3 amino acid sequence plus V-gene family, and excluded reads lacking a unique V-gene family. In a later analysis, approximately 640 highly shared, low-generation-probability nucleotide sequences were removed to address suspected cross-contamination and a sequencing artifact. A later analysis calculated a clonal expansion index for each public chain from normalized within-repertoire ranks of inferred template counts. In a later analysis, generation probabilities were computed using a VDJ recombination model fitted to out-of-frame rearrangements, and the results were checked against IGoR. In a later analysis, hypergeometric tests were used to score TCR-TCR, TCR-HLA and TCR-CMV co-occurrence, with a repertoire-size bias correction applied to TCR pairs. In a later analysis, false discovery rates were estimated by permuting HLA or CMV assignments 20 times. In a later analysis, co-occurring TCRs were grouped using DBSCAN, with TCRdist sequence similarity added in when clustering inside HLA-allele-positive subsets. Co-occurrence clustering excluded repertoires with fewer than 30,000 or more than 120,000 public chains, plus five with anomalous nucleotide sharing. TCRdb retrieved this table from immuneACCESS and kept in-frame rearrangements only. Not all clones are present; in checked studies, unresolved V genes account for under half, and no reason is known for the remainder. Clone size and V and J calls were adopted from that table, with D and trimming inferred from the DNA. This sample lists about 120,000 clones; approximately 85% were detected once. Approximately 10% of the sample is in the top ten clones.

In total, roughly 670 healthy bone marrow donors made up the cohort. At the time of sampling, every cohort member was nominally healthy, though immune exposures that went unrecorded were likely present. The donor tested CMV seropositive and was one of the 289 seropositive cohort members. Every donor gave a peripheral blood sample, and the peripheral blood mononuclear cells from that sample were used for TCR beta sequencing. Genomic DNA was extracted from the blood cell samples with the Qiagen DNeasy Blood Extraction Kit. Beyond this particular receptor, the publication reports: Some IMGT-functional V segments, including TRBV6-2 and TRBV6-3, could not be distinguished by the 87-base-pair reads and were therefore excluded. The study listed 150 to 200 TCR beta chains as associated with cytomegalovirus. Compared with equally common non-associated chains, HLA-associated TCR beta chains in a later analysis were more clonally expanded and had lower generation probabilities. Only TCR beta chains were sequenced in this cohort, and the absence of alpha or paired-chain data limited detectable features. Correlated functional status among segregating V segments might be attributable to linkage disequilibrium, but an unknown experimental factor could not be ruled out. Sequencing depth was assumed to be roughly uniform across donors in the presence/absence analyses, though that assumption may not hold. A later genetic analysis associated a missense DCLRE1C variant with V-gene and J-gene trimming of TCR beta chains, and an independent cohort replicated the association. Assigning TCR associations to individual alleles was difficult when HLA alleles, especially DR and DQ, strongly co-occurred. Because some donors lacked HLA typing at each locus, the association tests relied only on the typed subset. A later genetic analysis reported fewer N-insertions in productive TCRs among donors in an Asian-associated ancestry cluster than the roughly 690-donor mean. According to a later analysis, TCR association rates differed among HLA loci, with DRB1 alleles showing the most associated TCRs and HLA-C alleles showing the fewest. The authors suggested that the approach could potentially be extended to other disease states and immunological phenotypes. The classifier was reported to diagnose cytomegalovirus status with high specificity and sensitivity in both the original cohort and the validation cohort. At a false discovery rate of 0.05, a later analysis linked around 15,000 TCR beta sequences to specific HLA alleles. According to a later analysis, most CMV-associated TCR beta chains appeared to be HLA-restricted, and the HLA associations seemed to be driven largely by CMV exposure. A further reported finding was that TCR beta sequences accurately predicted the HLA-A and HLA-B alleles for most subjects in the first cohort. While some public TCRs were present in many individuals, most TCR sequences turned up only very rarely across donors. CMV serostatus was the only immune exposure information available for the cohort. A later analysis reported that several top co-occurrence clusters appeared linked to parvovirus B19, influenza, CMV and Epstein-Barr virus. In an earlier analysis of a few hundred of the donors, most TCR beta V segments were observed in productive rearrangements about 87% or about 30% of the time, broadly matching IMGT annotations. Because counts were too low, about 17 rarely observed V segments, including chromosome 9 orphons, were excluded from the earlier analysis of some 540 of the donors. In vitro tests confirmed that a few of the cytomegalovirus-associated TCR beta chains recognize cytomegalovirus antigens. A cluster of highly shared sequence variants was judged likely to represent a technical artifact of the sequencing pipeline.

The junction shows trimming of 5 bases on V and 2 bases on J, and the gene matches do not reach 5 bases of it. The CDR3 runs 15 amino acids, cysteine and phenylalanine included. This entry keeps only the CDR3 DNA: 45 bases, framed from base 1. The CDR1 and CDR2 encoded by the germline V gene are SGHTA and FQGNSA. A word on this clone: The specificity of this receptor is unknown. No much larger clone is present one base from it, and per-base qualities are unavailable.

This TCR was sampled from a male donor in good health and CMV-seropositive. The sample was PBMCs. This chain joins TRBV7-2 to TRBJ2-7; 11 central bases correspond to TRBD1. The DNA sequence follows: TGTGCCAGCAGCGCAAGGGGACAGGGGGCCTACGAGCAGTACTTC. Its translation is CASSARGQGAYEQYF.